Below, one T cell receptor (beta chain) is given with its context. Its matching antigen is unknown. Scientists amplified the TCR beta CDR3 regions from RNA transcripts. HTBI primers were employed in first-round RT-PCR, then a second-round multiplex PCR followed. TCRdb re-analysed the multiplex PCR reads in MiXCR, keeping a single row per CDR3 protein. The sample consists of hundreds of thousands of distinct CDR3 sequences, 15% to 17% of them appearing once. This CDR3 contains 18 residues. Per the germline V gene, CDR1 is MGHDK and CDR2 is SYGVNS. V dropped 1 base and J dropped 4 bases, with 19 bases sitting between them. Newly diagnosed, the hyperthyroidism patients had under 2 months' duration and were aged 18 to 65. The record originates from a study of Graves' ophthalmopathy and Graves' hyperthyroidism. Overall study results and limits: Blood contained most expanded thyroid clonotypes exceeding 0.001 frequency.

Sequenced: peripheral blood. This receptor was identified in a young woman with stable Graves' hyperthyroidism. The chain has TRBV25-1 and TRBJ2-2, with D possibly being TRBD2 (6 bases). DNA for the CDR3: TGTGCCAGCAGTGAATTTGTAGGAGGGATAGAGGTCACCGGGGAGCTGTTTTTT. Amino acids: CASSEFVGGIEVTGELFF.